Below are 22 T cell receptor beta chains sequenced from a single sample in a study of blood T cell repertoires in COVID-19. Profiling relied on immunoSEQ multiplex PCR, and the TCRdb table lists in-frame clones only, not all of them. The table has 140,000 to 150,000 clones, 65% to 90% seen once; the top ten hold roughly 8%. The sequenced sample consisted of peripheral blood. These receptor sequences come from a human donor in a cohort sampled during active COVID-19.

This sequence joins TRBV9 and TRBJ2-1, with 11 bases fitting TRBD2. The CDR3 totals 19 residues. Per germline, CDR1 SGDLS and CDR2 YYNGEE. Trimming took 4 bases from V and 0 from J; bases not matched to a gene: 12. The CDR3 DNA sequence: TGTGCCAGCAGCCATAATAGCGGGAGGGCCCAGAGCTCCTACAATGAGCAGTTCTTC. It encodes CASSHNSGRAQSSYNEQFF. Together with reference TRBV9 and TRBJ2-1, the CDR3 gives the full variable domain: DSGVTQTPKHLITATGQRVTLRCSPRSGDLSVYWYQQSLDQGLQFLIQYYNGEERAKGNILERFSAQQFPDLHSELNLSSLELGDSALYFCASSHNSGRAQSSYNEQFFGPGTRLTVL.

The chain couples TRBV7-9 to TRBJ2-7; tentatively, D is TRBD1 (6 bases). Germline loops: CDR1 SEHNR, CDR2 FQNEAQ (reference sequence). The CDR3 totals 15 residues. Trimming cost V 5 bases and J 3 bases, with 17 bases left between them. Written as DNA, the CDR3 is TGTGCCAGCAGCCAAGGACAGTCCCCCAGCTACGAGCAGTACTTC. Its protein is CASSQGQSPSYEQYF.

The V and J genes are TRBV6-5 and TRBJ2-7; 9 bases match TRBD1. Germline CDR1 and CDR2: MNHEY and SVGAGI. V was clipped by 2 bases and J by 3 bases; unmatched bases: 2. This CDR3 has 14 amino acids. Here the CDR3 DNA reads TGTGCCAGCAGTTACGCGGGACAGGGCTACGAGCAGTACTTC. It codes for CASSYAGQGYEQYF.

The V gene is TRBV4-3, the J gene TRBJ1-5, with D perhaps matching TRBD1 (6 bases). Germline CDR1 reads LGHNA; CDR2 reads YSLEER. This CDR3 has 14 residues. Between the trimmed V and J ends, which lost 1 base and 2 bases, there was a span of 6 bases. CDR3 in amino acids: CASSQGQGNQPQHF. CDR3 nucleotide sequence: TGCGCCAGCAGCCAAGGACAGGGCAATCAGCCCCAGCATTTT.

The sample holds one count of this clone. The V and J genes are TRBV5-8 and TRBJ2-2, with 7 bases fitting TRBD2. V dropped 4 bases and J dropped 0; count of bases not matched to a gene: 3. The CDR3 consists of 15 residues. Per the germline V gene, CDR1 is SGHTS and CDR2 is YDEGEE. The CDR3 nucleotides read TGTGCCAGCAGCGAGGGACTATCGAACACCGGGGAGCTGTTTTTT. It yields the protein CASSEGLSNTGELFF.

Points on this clone: The identical CDR3 is also encoded by other nucleotide sequences in the sample. This chain joins TRBV7-9 and TRBJ2-3, with unresolved D. CDR3 length: 14 amino acids. In germline, CDR1 is SEHNR, CDR2 FQNEAQ (reference sequence). Trimming removed 1 base at V and 1 base at J, with 6 bases between. The CDR3 DNA sequence: TGTGCCAGCAGCTTAGTATCAGGCACAGATACGCAGTATTTT. Its protein is CASSLVSGTDTQYF.

The rearrangement joins TRBV7-8 to TRBJ2-7, with 8 bases that match TRBD2. Germline values: CDR1 SGHVS, CDR2 FQNEAQ. The CDR3 is 15 amino acids. V lost 1 base and J lost 2; bases outside the gene matches: 4. The CDR3 DNA sequence: TGTGCCAGCAGCTTAGGACTAGCGTGGACCTACGAGCAGTACTTC. The encoded protein is CASSLGLAWTYEQYF.

The CDR3 DNA sequence: TGTGCCACCAGAGGAAAGGGGACAGATACGCAGTATTTT. Translated: CATRGKGTDTQYF. The chain couples TRBV24-1 to TRBJ2-3; D possibly corresponds to TRBD1 (5 bases). Germline CDR1 is KGHDR and CDR2 is SFDVKD. V was trimmed by 7 bases and J by 3 bases, leaving 10 bases between them. The CDR3 covers 13 residues.

The chain's CDR3 is CASSLEGGAFYEQYF. The CDR3 bases are TGTGCCAGCAGCTTGGAAGGGGGTGCATTCTACGAGCAGTACTTC. The V gene is TRBV5-4, the J gene TRBJ2-7; possible D gene TRBD1, 6 bases. The V gene lost 0 bases and the J gene lost 3 bases, with 13 bases spanning the gap. The CDR3 has 15 residues. The germline V gene has CDR1 SGHNT and CDR2 YYREEE (reference sequence).

V is TRBV6-4 and J is TRBJ2-2; D gene ambiguous. V was pared by 3 bases and J by 4 bases, with 3 bases between. The germline V gene encodes CDR1 MRHNA and CDR2 SNTAGT. The CDR3 has 12 amino acids. DNA for the CDR3: TGTGCCAGCAGTGAGAGCACCGGGGAGCTGTTTTTT. Translating gives CASSESTGELFF.

The J gene is TRBJ2-7, the V gene TRBV7-9, with TRBD2 matching 11 bases. J was trimmed by 4 bases and V by 7 bases; bases with no gene match: 6. Germline values: CDR1 SEHNR, CDR2 FQNEAQ (reference sequence). The CDR3 sequence is 14 residues long. For the CDR3, the DNA is TGTGCCAGCACCGGACTAGCGGGTCCATACGAGCAGTACTTC. Its translation is CASTGLAGPYEQYF.

This chain connects TRBV7-2 to TRBJ2-7; weak D call: TRBD1 (6 bases). The germline CDR1 and CDR2 sequences are SGHTA and FQGNSA. The CDR3 extends over 18 amino acids. The ends were cut back, 1 base at V and 0 bases at J, with 19 bases in the middle. The CDR3 region is CASSLGPRVRGYSYEQYF. CDR3 coding DNA: TGTGCCAGCAGCTTAGGCCCCCGCGTGAGGGGGTACTCCTACGAGCAGTACTTC. Full variable domain (remainder filled in from reference TRBV7-2 and TRBJ2-7): GAGVSQSPSNKVTEKGKDVELRCDPISGHTALYWYRQSLGQGLEFLIYFQGNSAPDKSGLPSDRFSAERTGGSVSTLTIQRTQQEDSAVYLCASSLGPRVRGYSYEQYFGPGTRLTVT.

This chain connects TRBV7-8 to TRBJ2-2; 7 bases align to TRBD2. Germline trimming cut 6 bases from V and 3 bases from J; bases unmatched to any gene: 10. Looked up from germline, CDR1 is SGHVS and CDR2 is FQNEAQ. The CDR3 runs to 16 residues. In DNA, the CDR3 is TGTGCCAGCAGAGCGGTCCGGGACTACTACACCGGGGAGCTGTTTTTT. It translates to CASRAVRDYYTGELFF.

The chain is built from TRBV7-9 and TRBJ1-2; the match to TRBD1 covers 7 bases. From germline, CDR1 is SEHNR and CDR2 FQNEAQ (reference sequence). CDR3 size: 15 residues. Losses at the gene ends were 4 bases for V and 7 bases for J; bases not matched to a gene: 12. CDR3 in DNA: TGTGCCAGCAGCTCCGTGACAGGGAGTGAGGCTGGCTACACCTTC. Translation: CASSSVTGSEAGYTF.

The chain joins TRBV5-1 to TRBJ1-1; 7 bases line up with TRBD1. CDR3 length: 16 amino acids. With 2 bases clipped from V and 3 bases from J, the junction kept 10 bases outside the gene matches. The germline CDR1 and CDR2 sequences are SGHRS and YFSETQ. The CDR3 loop reads CASSFGPQGRDTEAFF. The CDR3 DNA reads TGCGCCAGCAGCTTCGGGCCACAGGGGCGGGACACTGAAGCTTTCTTT.

This rearrangement joins TRBV4-1 to TRBJ1-4, with 12 nucleotides matching TRBD1. In germline, CDR1 is MGHRA, CDR2 YSYEKL. V lost 3 bases and J lost 6; bases outside the gene matches: 5. CDR3 length: 16 residues. Here the CDR3 reads CASSQGQGAGDEKLFF. The CDR3 bases are TGCGCCAGCAGCCAGGGACAGGGGGCTGGAGATGAAAAACTGTTTTTT.

The V call is TRBV4-3, the J call TRBJ2-3; 7 nucleotides match TRBD2. The CDR3 covers 17 residues. The J segment lost 3 bases and the V segment lost 4 bases, leaving 13 bases of the junction unmatched. Germline V lookup: CDR1 LGHNA, CDR2 YSLEER. For the CDR3, the DNA is TGCGCCAGCAGCCCAGGTCCCCAGCGGGGAGGTACAGATACGCAGTATTTT. Translation gives CASSPGPQRGGTDTQYF.

The V gene is TRBV2, the J gene TRBJ1-1, with D possibly TRBD1 on 5 matching bases. The CDR3 contains 13 residues. V lost 6 bases and J lost 4, with 12 bases in between. Germline V gene sequence: CDR1 SNHLY, CDR2 FYNNEI. CDR3 sequence (DNA): TGTGCCAGCAGCCCATATAGGGGCACTGAAGCTTTCTTT. It encodes CASSPYRGTEAFF.

The chain employs TRBV7-2 and TRBJ1-6; a weak D match, TRBD1 (6 bases). The V gene's germline CDR1 is SGHTA and CDR2 FQGNSA. Trimming pared 1 base from V and 2 bases from J, leaving 15 bases between. This CDR3 is 18 amino acids long. CDR3: CASSLDPQGPTYNSPLHF. The CDR3 DNA reads TGTGCCAGCAGCTTAGATCCACAGGGCCCCACCTATAATTCACCCCTCCACTTT.

The chain couples TRBV7-2 to TRBJ2-7; unclear D gene. V lost 1 base and J 0 bases, leaving 7 bases between the germline ends. Germline-derived CDR1 and CDR2 are SGHTA and FQGNSA. The CDR3 runs to 14 residues. This CDR3 reads CASSLDFSSYEQYF. The CDR3, as DNA: TGTGCCAGCAGCTTAGATTTCAGCTCCTACGAGCAGTACTTC.

The chain joins TRBV27 to TRBJ2-7, with 9 bases matching TRBD1. This CDR3 comprises 16 residues. Germline CDR1 reads MNHEY; CDR2 reads SMNVEV (reference sequence). V dropped 4 bases and J dropped 3; count of bases not matched to a gene: 10. CDR3 nucleotide sequence: TGTGCCAGCAGTTACCAGCTTCGGGACAGGGACTACGAGCAGTACTTC. This encodes CASSYQLRDRDYEQYF.

This chain uses TRBV6-2 or TRBV6-3 with TRBJ2-3; the D gene is possibly TRBD1 (6 bases). Germline V gene lookup returns CDR1 MNHEY and CDR2 SVGEGT. With 5 bases removed from V and 8 bases from J, the gap between germline ends came to 23 bases. This CDR3 spans 16 amino acids. The chain's CDR3 is CASSLDDRSPSGTQYF. The CDR3 region has the DNA TGTGCCAGCAGTCTTGACGACAGGAGCCCGTCGGGTACGCAGTATTTT.